The next 16 T cell receptor beta chains were all read from a single sample in a study of T cells in Graves' hyperthyroidism and ophthalmopathy (dated by TCRdb to the late 2010s). Receptor libraries were prepared by multiplex PCR. For sequencing, an Illumina HiSeq 2000 was employed. Amplification of TCR beta CDR3 regions was carried out from RNA transcripts. For the first round of RT-PCR on the TCR CDR3, the HTBI primer set was used together with the Qiagen OneStep RT-PCR kit. Through fastp at Q25 and MiXCR, TCRdb rebuilt clones from the public reads, retaining in-frame beta chains. CDR3 protein sequences are deduplicated, and each keeps its most common genes and DNA. The sample table holds 530,000 or so distinct CDR3 sequences, of which roughly 25% were seen once. 11% of the sample is in the top ten clones. Sample: blood. The receptors originated from a woman younger than 45 with Graves' ophthalmopathy.

The chain has TRBV30 and TRBJ1-2; TRBD1 might be the D (6 bases). Germline V gives CDR1 GTSNPN, CDR2 SVGIG (reference sequence). There are 12 residues in the CDR3. The CDR3 here is CSRWGPDYGYTF. As DNA, the CDR3 is TGTTCCCGCTGGGGGCCTGACTATGGCTACACCTTC. Supplemented by reference TRBV30 and TRBJ1-2, the full variable domain reads SQTIHQWPATLVQPVGSPLSLECTVEGTSNPNLYWYRQAAGRGLQLLFYSVGIGQISSEVPQNLSASRPQDRQFILSSKKLLLSDSGFYLCSRWGPDYGYTFGSGTRLTVV.

Many counts were recorded for this clonotype. The rearrangement links TRBV2 to TRBJ1-5, with D maybe TRBD1 (5 bases). The CDR3 is made up of 15 amino acids. V lost 5 bases, J lost 6 bases, and 17 bases lay in between. The germline V gene has CDR1 SNHLY and CDR2 FYNNEI. CDR3 loop: CASSRWDATSQPQHF. CDR3 DNA: TGTGCCAGCAGTCGATGGGACGCGACTTCTCAGCCCCAGCATTTT.

This clonotype was seen at least ten times. The chain has TRBV7-9 and TRBJ2-7, with D maybe TRBD2 (5 bases). The CDR3 is 13 amino acids. Per the germline V gene, CDR1 is SEHNR and CDR2 is FQNEAQ (reference sequence). Trimming cost V 4 bases and J 3 bases, with 10 bases left between them. The CDR3 sequence: CASSSVANYEQYF. The CDR3 nucleotides are TGTGCCAGCAGCTCGGTAGCGAACTACGAGCAGTACTTC.

Many counts were recorded for this clonotype. The J gene is TRBJ1-2, the V gene TRBV6-5; D is unclear. V was cut by 3 bases and J by 0 bases, with 11 bases left in between. Germline assignment: CDR1 MNHEY and CDR2 SVGAGI. The CDR3 has 15 residues. The CDR3 spells CASSYSPVANYGYTF. Written as DNA, the CDR3 is TGTGCCAGCAGTTATTCCCCCGTTGCTAACTATGGCTACACCTTC.

Concerning this clonotype: This sequence may be a read error, since a much larger clone differs from it by one base. The genes are TRBV5-1 and TRBJ2-1; 13 bases agree with TRBD2. V shed 7 bases, J shed 6 bases, and the junction held 7 bases outside the gene matches. Germline CDR1 and CDR2: SGHRS and YFSETQ. This CDR3 region has 15 residues. The CDR3, as DNA: TGCGCCAGCTGCCAACTAGCGGGGGGGCCCAATGAGCAGTTCTTC. Amino acids: CASCQLAGGPNEQFF.

This clonotype was counted many times. The chain combines TRBV9 with TRBJ1-5; 9 bases line up with TRBD1. Germline V gene sequence: CDR1 SGDLS, CDR2 YYNGEE. J gave up 6 bases and V 0 bases, and 4 bases lay outside the gene matches. The CDR3 extends over 15 amino acids. The CDR3 here is CASSVGGQGTQPQHF. Written as DNA, the CDR3 is TGTGCCAGCAGCGTAGGGGGACAGGGAACTCAGCCCCAGCATTTT.

This clonotype turned up a few times. The J gene is TRBJ1-5, the V gene TRBV12-3 or TRBV12-4; D may be TRBD1 (5 bases). With 5 bases removed from V and 2 bases from J, the gap between germline ends came to 16 bases. The CDR3 runs to 16 residues. The CDR3 spells CASSHLIQGGNQPQHF. In DNA, the CDR3 is TGTGCCAGCAGTCACCTAATTCAGGGCGGCAATCAGCCCCAGCATTTT.

This clonotype came up many times. One end of the junction is discordant with germline, which a read error may explain. The chain uses TRBV5-1 and TRBJ2-5, with D unclear. CDR1 is SGHRS, CDR2 YFSETQ, per germline. This CDR3 is 11 amino acids long. CDR3 coding DNA: TGTGCCAGCAGCTTACAAGAGACCCAGTACTTC. Residues: CASSLQETQYF.

The genes are TRBV6-1 and TRBJ1-1, with D possibly matching TRBD1 (5 bases). CDR1 is MNHNS, CDR2 SASEGT, per germline. This CDR3 is 17 amino acids long. Between the trimmed V and J ends, which lost 5 bases and 1 base, there was a span of 20 bases. The chain's CDR3 is CASSKPGGLGTNTEAFF. The CDR3 coding sequence is TGTGCCAGCAGTAAACCTGGAGGTCTAGGGACGAACACTGAAGCTTTCTTT.

This clonotype was observed many times. The chain employs TRBV15 and TRBJ2-5; a possible D gene is TRBD2 (5 bases). This CDR3 contains 17 residues. CDR1 and CDR2 (germline): LNHNV, YYDKDF (reference sequence). Trimming took off 1 base at V and 5 bases at J, with 20 bases between the two ends. DNA for the CDR3: TGTGCCACCAGCAGAGCGATGGCATATAGCGAATTCGAGACCCAGTACTTC. Amino acid sequence: CATSRAMAYSEFETQYF.

For the CDR3, the DNA is TGTGCCAGCAGTGAAGAAACCCTCTGGACCTTC. It codes for CASSEETLWTF. This chain uses TRBV27 with TRBJ1-2; D gene uncertain. Trimming removed 5 bases from V and 14 bases from J, with 15 bases in between. In germline, CDR1 is MNHEY, CDR2 SMNVEV (reference sequence). The length of the CDR3 is 11 residues.

This clonotype was counted at least ten times. The V and J genes are TRBV6-4 and TRBJ1-5; D gene ambiguous. Trimming took off 2 bases at V and 2 bases at J, with 7 bases between the two ends. Looked up from germline, CDR1 is MRHNA and CDR2 is SNTAGT. The CDR3 is 14 amino acids. CDR3 in amino acids: CASSDVPGNQPQHF. CDR3 sequence (DNA): TGTGCCAGCAGTGACGTCCCGGGCAATCAGCCCCAGCATTTT.

In its sample, this clonotype was seen many times. This rearrangement joins TRBV6-1 to TRBJ1-6; 12 bases fit TRBD1. J lost 7 bases, V lost 6 bases, and 1 base had no gene match. The CDR3 sequence is 14 residues long. Germline CDR1 reads MNHNS; CDR2 reads SASEGT. The CDR3: CASRGTGGNSPLHF. The DNA for the CDR3 is TGTGCCAGCAGAGGGACAGGGGGCAATTCACCCCTCCACTTT.

This clonotype was picked up many times. This chain connects TRBV11-2 to TRBJ2-1; 8 bases map to TRBD2. CDR3 length: 15 residues. The V segment lost 4 bases and the J segment 6 bases; nucleotides outside the gene matches: 8. CDR1 is SGHAT and CDR2 is FQNNGV in the germline V gene. CDR3: CASSSLAGRINEQFF. The CDR3 DNA reads as TGTGCCAGCAGCTCATTAGCGGGGCGGATCAATGAGCAGTTCTTC.

This clonotype has a count of ten or more. This rearrangement joins TRBV6-1 to TRBJ1-2; TRBD1 is a possible D gene (5 bases). Per germline, CDR1 MNHNS and CDR2 SASEGT. CDR3 length equals 14 residues. Trimming removed 4 bases from V and 12 bases from J, with 21 bases in between. The CDR3 bases are TGTGCCAGCAGTGGAGGGGAAAGGTGGAAGAGGGACACCTTC. It codes for CASSGGERWKRDTF.

The sample holds a few counts of this clonotype. This chain uses TRBV20-1 with TRBJ2-7, with a weak D call TRBD1 (6 bases). The CDR3 totals 14 residues. Germline-derived CDR1 and CDR2 are DFQATT and SNEGSKA (reference sequence). Trimming left V 5 bases short and J 2 bases short, with 16 bases between. The chain's CDR3 is CSALDSRGAYEQYF. The DNA of the CDR3 is TGCAGTGCTCTGGACAGTCGGGGTGCCTACGAGCAGTACTTC.